This TCR beta chain was profiled in a study of shared clonotypes between healthy human individuals. Study results and limitations: Estimated richness was generally greater in naive than memory subsets. The represented genetic and exposure-history diversity was limited by the small number of donors. Incomplete sequencing of sorted subsets was indicated by rarefaction despite large depth.

Details on this clone: Its specificity is unknown.

Data came from immunoSEQ multiplex PCR; TCRdb stores just in-frame clones and leaves some out. The table has some 900,000 clones, about 80% seen once. Losses at the gene ends were 8 bases for V and 2 bases for J; bases not matched to a gene: 12. This CDR3 has 16 amino acids. In germline, CDR1 is MDHEN, CDR2 SYDVKM. It was into CD45RA+ naive and CD45RA-negative memory subsets that the CD4+ cells were split. The chain is built from TRBV28 and TRBJ1-5; 7 nucleotides agree with TRBD1. The TCR originated in a young man in good health. The material sequenced was memory CD4+ T cells sorted from blood. Subset here: CD45RA-negative fraction. The CDR3, as DNA: TGTGCCAGCCCAAGTACAGGGGCGGGAGGCAATCAGCCCCAGCATTTT. As protein: CASPSTGAGGNQPQHF.